These T cell receptor beta chains were read from a single sample in a study of blood T cell repertoires in COVID-19. Data came from immunoSEQ multiplex PCR; TCRdb stores just in-frame clones and leaves some out. Among 45,000 to 65,000 clones, 87% were seen once, and the ten largest hold about 9.5%. Sequencing was carried out using peripheral blood. These receptors were collected from a human donor with acute or convalescent COVID-19. The donor label of this sample is uncertain. The CDR3 runs from the conserved cysteine through the conserved F or W. The D gene is left open where the match is weak. Size tells how often a clone was seen (once, few, many) or the class of an expanded clone, and some rows leave it out.

len | abundance | j_gene | d_gene | v_gene | CDR3aa | CDR3nt
16 | - | TRBJ2-6 | - | TRBV19 | CASSTTLTSGANVLTF | TGTGCCAGTAGTACTACCTTAACCTCTGGGGCCAACGTCCTGACTTTC
15 | - | TRBJ2-5 | TRBD1 | TRBV27 | CASSLGTGFIETQYF | TGTGCCAGCAGTCTCGGGACAGGGTTTATAGAGACCCAGTACTTC
12 | - | TRBJ1-2 | - | TRBV19 | CASSITQYGYTF | TGTGCCAGTAGTATTACCCAGTATGGCTACACCTTC
18 | - | TRBJ2-6 | TRBD2 | TRBV5-1 | CASSLPGVAGGGANVLTF | TGCGCCAGCAGCTTGCCCGGGGTAGCGGGAGGAGGGGCCAACGTCCTGACTTTC
18 | - | TRBJ1-3 | TRBD1 | TRBV7-9 | CASSLALRTGSSGNTIYF | TGTGCCAGCAGCTTAGCGCTTCGGACAGGGTCCTCTGGAAACACCATATATTTT
9 | - | TRBJ2-7 | - | TRBV20-1 | CSYNYEQYF | TGCAGTTACAACTACGAGCAGTACTTC
14 | - | TRBJ1-2 | - | TRBV5-6 | CASSLLSVNYGYTF | TGTGCCAGCAGCTTGCTGTCAGTTAACTATGGCTACACCTTC
14 | - | TRBJ1-2 | - | TRBV7-9 | CASTATQGLDGYTF | TGCGCCAGCACCGCTACCCAGGGTTTAGATGGCTACACCTTC
14 | - | TRBJ1-5 | TRBD1 | TRBV18 | CASSLGQGHQPQHF | TGTGCCAGCTCACTGGGACAGGGGCATCAGCCCCAGCATTTT
14 | - | TRBJ2-7 | TRBD1 | TRBV6-5 | CASSLTGGYHEQYF | TGTGCCAGCAGCCTGACAGGGGGCTACCACGAGCAGTACTTC
16 | - | TRBJ2-4 | - | TRBV20-1 | CSASRGSLDLRNIQYF | TGCAGTGCTAGTCGAGGGTCGCTGGACCTACGAAACATTCAGTACTTC
15 | - | TRBJ2-5 | TRBD2 | TRBV4-1 | CASSRKREAGETQYF | TGCGCCAGCAGCCGAAAGCGGGAGGCCGGAGAGACCCAGTACTTC
19 | - | TRBJ2-2 | - | TRBV4-1 | CASRGQRAGLRLNTGELFF | TGCGCCAGCAGGGGCCAACGGGCAGGGCTCCGACTTAACACCGGGGAGCTGTTTTTT
16 | - | TRBJ2-5 | TRBD2 | TRBV7-9 | CASSLGDLADLETQYF | TGTGCCAGCAGCTTGGGGGATCTAGCGGACTTGGAGACCCAGTACTTC
15 | - | TRBJ2-7 | TRBD2 | TRBV7-2 | CASSLASGRAYEQYF | TGTGCCAGCAGCTTAGCGAGCGGGAGGGCCTACGAGCAGTACTTC
13 | - | TRBJ2-7 | - | TRBV7-2 | CASSPDPGEEQYF | TGTGCCAGCAGCCCAGATCCGGGGGAGGAACAGTACTTC
16 | few | TRBJ1-2 | - | TRBV6-1 | CASSEWGGRANYGYTF | TGTGCCAGCAGTGAATGGGGGGGACGAGCTAACTATGGCTACACCTTC
14 | - | TRBJ1-2 | TRBD1 | TRBV7-9 | CASSSQGVYYGYTF | TGTGCCAGCAGTTCACAGGGGGTCTACTATGGCTACACCTTC
12 | - | TRBJ1-2 | - | TRBV12-3/TRBV12-4 | CASSINSYGYTF | TGTGCCAGCAGCATTAACAGCTATGGCTACACCTTC
15 | - | TRBJ2-1 | - | TRBV24-1 | CATSDTAGLINRQFF | TGTGCCACCAGTGATACGGCAGGCCTTATCAATAGGCAGTTCTTC
14 | - | TRBJ1-1 | TRBD1 | TRBV6-5 | CASSLDRADTEAFF | TGTGCCAGCAGCCTGGACAGGGCGGACACTGAAGCTTTCTTT
14 | - | TRBJ2-3 | TRBD2 | TRBV19 | CASTGTRGTDTQYF | TGTGCCAGTACCGGGACTAGAGGCACAGATACGCAGTATTTT
14 | - | TRBJ2-3 | TRBD1 | TRBV7-9 | CASSQTGGADTQYF | TGTGCCAGCAGCCAGACAGGGGGCGCAGATACGCAGTATTTT
14 | - | TRBJ1-2 | TRBD1 | TRBV6-4 | CASSPWDRVIGYTF | TGTGCCAGCAGTCCATGGGACAGGGTCATTGGCTACACCTTC
15 | few | TRBJ1-3 | - | TRBV2 | CASRQGQGHGNTIYF | TGTGCCAGCAGGCAGGGGCAGGGTCATGGAAACACCATATATTTT
16 | - | TRBJ1-1 | TRBD1 | TRBV18 | CASSSGQAGSNTEAFF | TGTGCCAGCTCATCCGGACAGGCCGGGTCGAACACTGAAGCTTTCTTT
15 | - | TRBJ2-7 | - | TRBV19 | CASSPLSESSYEQYF | TGTGCCAGTAGTCCCCTTAGCGAGAGCTCCTACGAGCAGTACTTC
14 | - | TRBJ2-3 | - | TRBV10-3 | CAIRDGVSTDTQYF | TGTGCCATCAGAGACGGGGTTAGCACAGATACGCAGTATTTT
14 | - | TRBJ1-2 | - | TRBV7-2 | CASSLAGQGYGYTF | TGTGCCAGCAGCTTAGCGGGACAAGGCTATGGCTACACCTTC
16 | - | TRBJ1-2 | - | TRBV4-2 | CASSPIFEGLVKGYTF | TGTGCCAGCAGCCCAATTTTTGAGGGTTTGGTTAAGGGCTACACCTTC
12 | - | TRBJ1-2 | - | TRBV25-1 | CASSEGVYGYTF | TGTGCCAGCAGTGAGGGAGTCTATGGCTACACCTTC
15 | - | TRBJ1-5 | - | TRBV19 | CASSIGGVSNQPQHF | TGTGCCAGTAGTATAGGGGGGGTTAGCAATCAGCCCCAGCATTTT
17 | - | TRBJ2-1 | TRBD2 | TRBV10-3 | CAISEVGLAVGGNEQFF | TGTGCCATCAGTGAAGTTGGACTAGCGGTTGGAGGCAATGAGCAGTTCTTC
15 | once | TRBJ1-6 | - | TRBV15 | CATSKSIGQRSPLHF | TGTGCCACCAGCAAGTCGATAGGACAAAGATCACCCCTCCACTTT
13 | - | TRBJ1-2 | TRBD1 | TRBV20-1 | CSASTGTVYGYTF | TGCAGTGCTAGTACCGGGACAGTGTATGGCTACACCTTC
13 | - | TRBJ1-4 | - | TRBV2 | CASTWQGGEKLFF | TGTGCCAGCACGTGGCAGGGAGGTGAAAAACTGTTTTTT
13 | few | TRBJ2-2 | - | TRBV11-3 | CASSLDSSGELFF | TGTGCCAGCAGCTTAGATTCTAGCGGGGAGCTGTTTTTT
15 | - | TRBJ2-2 | - | TRBV11-3 | CASSRRTEYTGELFF | TGTGCCAGCAGCCGGAGGACAGAATACACCGGGGAGCTGTTTTTT
16 | - | TRBJ2-1 | - | TRBV19 | CASSITGSRSGNEQFF | TGTGCCAGTAGTATTACAGGGTCGAGGTCGGGCAATGAGCAGTTCTTC
16 | - | TRBJ2-6 | TRBD1 | TRBV30 | CAWGTGDYSGANVLTF | TGTGCCTGGGGGACAGGGGACTACTCTGGGGCCAACGTCCTGACTTTC
14 | once | TRBJ2-5 | TRBD1 | TRBV9 | CASSTGQGAKTQYF | TGTGCCAGCAGCACAGGACAGGGGGCGAAGACCCAGTACTTC
14 | - | TRBJ1-5 | - | TRBV5-4 | CASSLRQHNQPQHF | TGTGCCAGCAGCTTGAGACAGCACAATCAGCCCCAGCATTTT
12 | - | TRBJ1-3 | - | TRBV6-5 | CASKTGGNTIYF | TGTGCCAGCAAAACAGGGGGAAACACCATATATTTT
16 | - | TRBJ1-4 | - | TRBV5-4 | CASSVGLAAGPLELFF | TGTGCCAGCAGTGTGGGTCTGGCAGCGGGACCGTTGGAACTGTTTTTT
14 | - | TRBJ1-3 | - | TRBV5-4 | CASNSGGVGNTIYF | TGTGCCAGCAACTCCGGGGGGGTCGGAAACACCATATATTTT
17 | - | TRBJ1-2 | TRBD1 | TRBV29-1 | CSVETDGTGGSHYGYTF | TGCAGCGTTGAGACCGACGGGACAGGGGGCTCTCACTATGGCTACACCTTC